These T cell receptor beta chains were read from a single sample in a study of T cell repertoires in cytomegalovirus infection. The antigens for these receptors are not known. TCRdb reanalysed the reads using MiXCR and keeps one entry per CDR3 protein. The sample consists of 200,000 to 250,000 distinct CDR3 sequences, approximately 40% of them appearing once. The specimen was CD8+ T cells from cultured PBMCs, collected from culture after CMV antigen stimulation. These TCRs come from a human donor in good health (CMV status not recorded). Some clones in this sample may be carry-over from other donors' samples. CDR3s include the opening cysteine and the closing phenylalanine or tryptophan. A D gene is named only where the DNA matches it firmly. Clone size is shown for a subset of rows, as once, few, many or a class of expanded clone.

len,d_gene,abundance,j_gene,v_gene,CDR3aa,CDR3nt
14,.,few,TRBJ2-7,TRBV12-3/TRBV12-4,CASSLFLPDYEQYF,TGTGCCAGCAGTTTATTCTTACCCGACTACGAGCAGTACTTC
13,.,.,TRBJ2-4,TRBV10-3,CAISAVGGQLQYF,TGTGCCATCAGTGCAGTCGGGGGACAGCTTCAGTACTTC
16,.,.,TRBJ2-4,TRBV29-1,CSVEMVGVPTKNIQYF,TGCAGCGTTGAAATGGTCGGGGTCCCCACCAAAAACATTCAGTACTTC
12,.,few,TRBJ2-1,TRBV7-6,CASSSKRDEQFF,TGTGCCAGCAGCTCTAAGCGAGATGAGCAGTTCTTC
17,.,many,TRBJ1-5,TRBV7-6,CASSLALAGWGNQPQHF,TGTGCCAGCAGCTTAGCGCTGGCAGGGTGGGGCAATCAGCCCCAGCATTTT
15,.,few,TRBJ2-2,TRBV27,CASSSDDGRTGELFF,TGTGCCAGCAGTTCAGACGACGGGAGAACCGGGGAGCTGTTTTTT
15,.,.,TRBJ1-3,TRBV6-1,CASSESSGIGNTIYF,TGTGCCAGCAGTGAATCTTCGGGGATCGGAAACACCATATATTTT
14,.,.,TRBJ1-2,TRBV6-6,CASNGGRDGYGYTF,TGTGCCAGCAATGGAGGCAGGGATGGCTATGGCTACACCTTC
14,.,.,TRBJ1-5,TRBV6-1,CASWTGWGNQPQHF,TGTGCCAGCTGGACCGGATGGGGTAATCAGCCCCAGCATTTT
15,.,few,TRBJ2-7,TRBV7-9,CASSLGDQSSHEQYF,TGTGCCAGCAGCCTGGGGGATCAATCCTCCCACGAGCAGTACTTC
17,TRBD2,.,TRBJ2-3,TRBV7-2,CASSLAYATSGADTQYF,TGTGCCAGCAGCTTAGCCTATGCGACTAGCGGAGCAGATACGCAGTATTTT
16,TRBD2,many,TRBJ2-7,TRBV7-2,CASSLEGLAGSYEQYF,TGTGCCAGCAGCTTAGAGGGACTAGCGGGATCCTACGAGCAGTACTTC
15,.,few,TRBJ1-6,TRBV10-3,CAISESTGYNSPLHF,TGTGCCATCAGTGAGTCTACAGGTTATAATTCACCCCTCCACTTT
17,.,few,TRBJ1-2,TRBV7-8,CASSLNGRTDPNYGYTF,TGTGCCAGCAGCTTAAACGGGCGCACGGATCCTAACTATGGCTACACCTTC
14,.,few,TRBJ2-1,TRBV7-6,CASSRWTRGDEQFF,TGTGCCAGCAGCCGTTGGACCAGGGGGGATGAGCAGTTCTTC
16,TRBD2,once,TRBJ2-1,TRBV7-9,CVSSLKGLAGGDEQFF,TGTGTCAGCAGCCTAAAGGGACTAGCGGGGGGGGATGAGCAGTTCTTC
16,TRBD1,.,TRBJ2-7,TRBV7-9,CASSNRSGTGRYEQYF,TGTGCCAGCAGCAATCGATCTGGGACAGGGAGGTACGAGCAGTACTTC
13,.,.,TRBJ1-1,TRBV6-6,CASSEPGLFLAFF,TGTGCCAGCAGTGAGCCCGGACTCTTTTTGGCTTTCTTT
14,.,.,TRBJ1-1,TRBV11-1,CASSPSRQDTEAFF,TGTGCCAGCAGCCCATCCCGACAGGACACTGAAGCTTTCTTT
15,TRBD2,.,TRBJ2-1,TRBV7-9,CASSLVLAGVNEQFF,TGTGCCAGCAGCTTAGTGCTAGCGGGAGTTAATGAGCAGTTCTTC
13,.,.,TRBJ2-1,TRBV7-9,CASSFPVNPEKFF,TGTGCCAGCAGCTTCCCGGTGAATCCCGAGAAGTTCTTC
12,.,.,TRBJ1-2,TRBV9,CASSEGGYGYTF,TGTGCCAGCAGCGAAGGAGGCTATGGCTACACCTTC
12,.,.,TRBJ2-1,TRBV7-8,CASSLSLHEQFF,TGTGCCAGCAGCTTATCCCTCCATGAGCAGTTCTTC
14,.,.,TRBJ2-3,TRBV7-3,CASSLLKGLDTQYF,TGTGCCAGCAGCTTACTTAAGGGGCTCGATACGCAGTATTTT
16,.,.,TRBJ2-5,TRBV28,CASSLFGEGHQETQYF,TGTGCCAGCAGTTTATTCGGCGAGGGACACCAAGAGACCCAGTACTTC
15,TRBD1,few,TRBJ2-5,TRBV7-9,CASSIIQTGGETQYF,TGTGCCAGCAGCATCATCCAGACAGGGGGTGAGACCCAGTACTTC
14,.,.,TRBJ2-5,TRBV29-1,CSVVIMDNQETQYF,TGCAGCGTTGTCATTATGGACAACCAAGAGACCCAGTACTTC
10,.,few,TRBJ1-1,TRBV12-3/TRBV12-4,CASSSPVAFF,TGTGCCAGCAGCTCCCCCGTGGCTTTCTTT
13,TRBD1,.,TRBJ1-2,TRBV19,CASTLTGDYGYTF,TGTGCCAGTACCCTGACAGGGGACTATGGCTACACCTTC
14,.,few,TRBJ1-1,TRBV6-5,CASSYSGAGSEAFF,TGTGCCAGCAGTTACTCCGGGGCCGGGTCTGAAGCTTTCTTT
14,.,.,TRBJ1-3,TRBV7-9,CASSLDVLTNTIYF,TGTGCAAGCAGCTTAGACGTGCTAACGAACACCATATATTTT
14,.,.,TRBJ1-2,TRBV7-4,CASSRPDGEYGYTF,TGTGCCAGCAGCCGACCCGACGGGGAATATGGCTACACCTTC
14,.,.,TRBJ2-1,TRBV7-6,CASRQGPEDNEQFF,TGTGCCAGCAGACAGGGTCCCGAGGACAATGAGCAGTTCTTC
16,.,few,TRBJ1-1,TRBV7-8,CASSSTPGLGGTEAFF,TGTGCCAGCAGCTCGACGCCGGGACTTGGGGGCACTGAAGCTTTCTTT
19,TRBD1,.,TRBJ1-2,TRBV12-5,CASGLGPTTTGGAHYGYIF,TGTGCTAGTGGTTTGGGACCGACGACAACAGGGGGGGCTCACTATGGCTACATCTTC
16,.,.,TRBJ1-2,TRBV27,CASSLSPAGPLDGYTF,TGTGCCAGCAGTTTATCCCCCGCGGGCCCACTAGATGGCTACACCTTC
12,.,many,TRBJ2-1,TRBV5-6,CASSLSYNEQFF,TGTGCCAGCAGCCTTAGCTACAATGAGCAGTTCTTC
16,.,many,TRBJ2-2,TRBV7-8,CASSPLLGGASGELFF,TGTGCCAGCAGCCCCCTCTTAGGCGGGGCCTCCGGGGAGCTGTTTTTT
15,.,.,TRBJ2-7,TRBV9,CASSLGYSGSYEQYF,TGTGCCAGCAGCCTCGGATACTCTGGTTCCTACGAGCAGTACTTC
15,.,few,TRBJ1-1,TRBV7-9,CASSLVVGENTEAFF,TGTGCCAGCAGCTTAGTGGTAGGGGAGAACACTGAAGCTTTCTTT
16,TRBD2,.,TRBJ2-5,TRBV27,CASSLSLAALGETQYF,TGTGCCAGCAGTTTATCACTAGCGGCCCTAGGGGAGACCCAGTACTTC
15,TRBD1,.,TRBJ2-7,TRBV20-1,CSARDRDRAHYEQYF,TGCAGTGCTAGAGATAGGGACAGGGCGCACTACGAGCAGTACTTC
16,.,.,TRBJ1-2,TRBV7-6,CASSLGSGLGDYGYSF,TGTGCCAGCAGCTTAGGCTCAGGGTTGGGGGACTATGGCTACAGCTTC
14,TRBD1,.,TRBJ2-7,TRBV27,CASSKRTGTYEQYF,TGTGCCAGCAGTAAAAGGACAGGCACCTACGAGCAGTACTTC
16,.,.,TRBJ2-3,TRBV19,CASSIVTPASTDTQYF,TGTGCCAGTAGTATAGTGACTCCCGCTAGCACAGATACGCAGTATTTT